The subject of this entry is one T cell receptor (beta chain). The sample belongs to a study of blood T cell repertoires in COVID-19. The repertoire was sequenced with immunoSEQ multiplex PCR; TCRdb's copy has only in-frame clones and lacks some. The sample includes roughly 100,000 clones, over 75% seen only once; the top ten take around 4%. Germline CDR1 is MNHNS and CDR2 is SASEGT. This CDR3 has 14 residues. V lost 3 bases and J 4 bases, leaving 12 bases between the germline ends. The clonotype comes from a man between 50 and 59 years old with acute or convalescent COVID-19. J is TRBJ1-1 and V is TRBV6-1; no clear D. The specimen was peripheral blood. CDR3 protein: CASSDKTQTTEAFF. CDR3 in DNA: TGTGCCAGCAGTGACAAGACACAGACCACTGAAGCTTTCTTT.